The 2 T cell receptor beta chains listed next were all sequenced from one sample in a study of tumor-infiltrating lymphocytes in primary liver carcinoma. Taking about 19-32 mg of unsorted bulk tissue, the authors co-extracted RNA and DNA. Total RNA amounting to roughly 480 ng was the source from which TCR beta cDNA was made with a constant-region primer. Employing slightly modified ARM-PCR, three nested multiplex PCR rounds were run, and these gave rise to the TCR beta libraries. Primers for the first two PCR rounds were TRBV1-TRBV30 forward primers and a C-beta reverse primer (10 cycles per round). Using its own MiXCR run on the multiplex PCR reads, TCRdb lists one record per CDR3 protein. Here the sample spans 90,000 to 150,000 distinct CDR3 sequences, 55% to 70% being singletons. Material for sequencing was tumor-adjacent normal liver tissue. The receptors shown here come from an older woman with primary liver carcinoma and hepatitis B virus infection.

J is TRBJ1-6 and V is TRBV28, with D perhaps matching TRBD1 (5 bases). Germline loops: CDR1 MDHEN, CDR2 SYDVKM. V lost 7 bases to trimming and J lost 13 bases, with 14 bases between them. The CDR3 extends over 12 amino acids. As DNA, the CDR3 is TGTGCCAGCACTAACCAACGGGGCCCCCTCCACTTT. The encoded protein is CASTNQRGPLHF.

Concerning this clonotype: This may come from a read error, since a much larger clone is one base off. V gene TRBV7-9 combines with J gene TRBJ2-7; 12 nucleotides agree with TRBD1. In germline, CDR1 is SEHNR, CDR2 FQNEAQ (reference sequence). The V and J ends lost 3 bases and 6 bases, in that order; junction bases with no gene match: 6. The CDR3 totals 15 residues. The CDR3, as DNA: TGTGCCAGCAGCTTTGGTGGGACAGGGGGCGGCGAGCAGTACTTC. As protein: CASSFGGTGGGEQYF. Full variable domain (outside the CDR3, taken from reference TRBV7-9 and TRBJ2-7): DTGVSQNPRHKITKRGQNVTFRCDPISEHNRLYWYRQTLGQGPEFLTYFQNEAQLEKSRLLSDRFSAERPKGSFSTLEIQRTEQGDSAMYLCASSFGGTGGGEQYFGPGTRLTVT.